The entry that follows covers one TCR beta chain sequence. The data derive from a study of sequential checkpoint blockade in melanoma. The repertoire was sequenced with immunoSEQ multiplex PCR; TCRdb's copy has only in-frame clones and lacks some. The data contain approximately 6,900 clones, 20% to 25% of them singletons. There are 16 residues in the CDR3. V was clipped by 5 bases and J by 6 bases; unmatched bases: 13. The germline V gene encodes CDR1 SGDLS and CDR2 YYNGEE. Treatment meaning: randomized to nivolumab then ipilimumab (arm A) or the reverse (arm B). This chain joins TRBV9 and TRBJ2-2; 7 positions agree with TRBD2. The source is a human donor with melanoma. The sample in question was tumor tissue (inferred from file names), obtained from a patient given nivolumab and ipilimumab in sequence. The CDR3 here is CASSVSSGLKAGELFF. The CDR3 nucleotides are TGTGCCAGCAGTGTTTCTAGCGGCCTCAAGGCCGGGGAGCTGTTTTTT.